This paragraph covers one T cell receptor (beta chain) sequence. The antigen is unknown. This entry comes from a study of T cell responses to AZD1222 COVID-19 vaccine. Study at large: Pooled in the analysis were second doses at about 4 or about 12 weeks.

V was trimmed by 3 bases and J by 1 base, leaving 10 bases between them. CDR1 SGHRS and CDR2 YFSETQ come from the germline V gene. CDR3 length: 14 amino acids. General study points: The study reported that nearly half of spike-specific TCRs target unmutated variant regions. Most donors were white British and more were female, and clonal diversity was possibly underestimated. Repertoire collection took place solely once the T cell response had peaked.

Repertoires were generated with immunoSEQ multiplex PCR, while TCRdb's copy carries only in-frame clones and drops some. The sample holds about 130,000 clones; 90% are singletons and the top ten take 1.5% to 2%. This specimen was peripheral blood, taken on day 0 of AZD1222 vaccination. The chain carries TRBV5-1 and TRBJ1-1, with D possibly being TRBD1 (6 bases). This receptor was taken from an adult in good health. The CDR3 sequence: CASSSTQGNTEAFF. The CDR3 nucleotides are TGCGCCAGCAGCTCGACACAGGGGAACACTGAAGCTTTCTTT.